One sample yielded the 6 T cell receptor beta chains listed below, sequenced in a study of blood T cells in healthy people across ages. Sample-barcoded 5' priming and a J-beta primer mix drove a second PCR of roughly 6 to 12 cycles. TCRdb called the 5' RACE reads again in MiXCR, with one record for every CDR3 protein. The sample yields over 1,500,000 distinct CDR3 sequences, about 39% seen once. Sequenced input: blood. These receptor sequences come from a human donor in good health.

This clonotype has more than one count but fewer than ten. J is TRBJ1-5 and V is TRBV12-3 or TRBV12-4; D remains unclear. The V end was cut by 5 bases, the J end by 6 bases, with 8 bases between. The CDR3 runs 12 residues. CDR3 in amino acids: CASSPHPQPQHF. The CDR3, as DNA: TGTGCCAGCAGTCCCCACCCTCAGCCCCAGCATTTT.

There are many counts of this clonotype. The J gene is TRBJ1-1, the V gene TRBV7-2, with D unclear. CDR1 is SGHTA, CDR2 FQGNSA, per germline. The germline V and J ends were trimmed by 0 bases and 9 bases, with 14 bases remaining between them. The CDR3 spans 14 residues. The DNA of the CDR3 is TGTGCCAGCAGCTTAGCAGGGTCACGGAATAAAGCTTTCTTT. Its translation: CASSLAGSRNKAFF.

This clonotype was observed a single time. V is TRBV5-1 and J is TRBJ2-4, with 8 nucleotides matching TRBD2. The DNA end favors TRBJ2-5, so the J call may be wrong. This CDR3 region has 15 residues. Germline V CDR1 and CDR2: SGHRS, YFSETQ. The CDR3 sequence: CASSSSGGDQETQYF. The CDR3 nucleotides are TGCGCCAGCAGCTCCAGCGGGGGAGACCAAGAGACCCAGTACTTC.

This clonotype appeared a few times. The CDR3 reads CASSVGLGAGNEKLFF. The CDR3 DNA reads as TGTGCCAGCAGCGTAGGGCTTGGGGCAGGGAATGAAAAACTGTTTTTT. V gene TRBV9 combines with J gene TRBJ1-4, with D perhaps TRBD1 (5 bases). Trimming removed 0 bases at V and 5 bases at J, with 14 bases between. The germline V gene has CDR1 SGDLS and CDR2 YYNGEE. This CDR3 is built from 16 residues.

This chain uses TRBV11-2 with TRBJ2-3; D is possibly TRBD1 or TRBD2 (6 bases each). CDR1 and CDR2 (germline): SGHAT, FQNNGV. This CDR3 spans 16 amino acids. Trimming shortened V by 5 bases and J by 2 bases, and 17 bases separated the two germline ends. The CDR3 bases are TGTGCCAGCAGCCCCAGAGGGGGGACCGACACAGATACGCAGTATTTT. It is translated as CASSPRGGTDTDTQYF.

This clonotype was observed at least ten times. This chain uses TRBV27 with TRBJ1-4, with D uncertain. Germline V gene data show CDR1 as MNHEY and CDR2 as SMNVEV (reference sequence). V shed 6 bases and J shed 0 bases, with 8 bases lying between them. The length of the CDR3 is 14 residues. This CDR3 reads CASRRYATNEKLFF. CDR3 DNA: TGTGCCAGCAGGCGATACGCAACTAATGAAAAACTGTTTTTT.